This entry concerns a single T cell receptor beta chain. Its target is not known. Method: immunoSEQ multiplex PCR; TCRdb's copy keeps in-frame clones and lacks some. The sample carries about 32,000 clones, 80% to 90% recorded once. These data come from a study of chemoradiotherapy in HPV16-positive cancers. Study findings and constraints: Only a couple of HPV16-positive patients supplied the functional HPV-specificity definition. Better recurrence-free survival went with HPV-responsive T-cell expansion in HPV16-positive patients. Candidate HPV-specific clones and E7-related TCR motifs grew in tumor during treatment.

Repertoires were sampled repeatedly during chemoradiotherapy. The source material was blood, sampled from a patient who underwent chemoradiotherapy. This TCR was sampled from a human donor with HPV-associated anogenital cancer.

DNA for the CDR3: TGTGCCAGCAGTTCAGACAGAGACACTGAAGCTTTCTTT. Its translation: CASSSDRDTEAFF. The rearrangement links TRBV6-5 to TRBJ1-1, with D possibly TRBD1 on 5 matching bases. From germline, CDR1 is MNHEY and CDR2 SVGAGI. V was cut by 4 bases and J by 3 bases, with 9 bases left in between. The CDR3 runs to 13 residues.